This T cell receptor (beta chain) was recovered during a study of blood T cell repertoires in COVID-19. Study at large: Whether acute or convalescent, the COVID-19 samples came from the United States, Italy and Spain. Sources were T cells, B-cell-depleted T cells, or PBMCs; the material itself was cDNA or gDNA.

In the source study's methods: Reference gene primer amplification in the assay estimated nucleated cell counts. Generated by immunoSEQ multiplex PCR, the TCRdb table keeps only in-frame clones and is missing some. Clone size and the V and J calls come from that table; the DNA yielded D and trimming. In the table there are approximately 97,000 clones, about nine tenths of which are singletons. Unmatched junction bases numbered 7, after V lost 6 bases and J lost 1 base. Germline values: CDR1 SEHNR, CDR2 FQNEAQ (reference sequence). CDR3 size: 18 residues. This clone was seen once. Input material: peripheral blood. The TCR originated in a man aged 55 to 70 with acute or convalescent COVID-19. The V and J genes are TRBV7-9 and TRBJ2-1, with 15 nucleotides matching TRBD2. The CDR3 DNA reads as TGTGCCAGCAGATCCGGGACTAGCGGGGGGTTTTCCTACAATGAGCAGTTCTTC. Amino acids: CASRSGTSGGFSYNEQFF.